Listed below are T cell receptor beta chains from one sample, sequenced in a study of cytotoxic CD8 clonotypes in ibrutinib-treated CLL. Generated by immunoSEQ multiplex PCR, the TCRdb table keeps only in-frame clones and is missing some. Of under 150,000 clones in the sample, more than 85% are singletons; the top ten hold 9.5% to 14%. This specimen consisted of PBMCs, obtained after 12 months of ibrutinib treatment. The receptors derive from a human donor with chronic lymphocytic leukemia. CDR3s include the opening cysteine and the closing phenylalanine or tryptophan. D genes are given only for firm matches. Size is stated for part of the rows, as once, few or many counts, or as a class when the clone is expanded.

v_call: TRBV14; j_call: TRBJ2-3; clone_size: NA; d_call: NA; cdr3_nt: TGTGCCAGCAGCCAAGCGGGTGGTCAGATCACAGATACGCAGTATTTT; cdr3_aa: CASSQAGGQITDTQYF
v_call: TRBV15; j_call: TRBJ1-5; clone_size: NA; d_call: NA; cdr3_nt: TGTGCCACCAGCAGATATTTCGGGACGGGGGAAGGGCAGCCCCAGCATTTT; cdr3_aa: CATSRYFGTGEGQPQHF
v_call: TRBV4-2; j_call: TRBJ2-1; clone_size: NA; d_call: TRBD2; cdr3_nt: TGTGCCAGCAGCCAAGAGGGGTGGAGGGAGGGCAATGAGCAGTTCTTC; cdr3_aa: CASSQEGWREGNEQFF
v_call: TRBV6-1; j_call: TRBJ2-5; clone_size: NA; d_call: NA; cdr3_nt: TGTGCCAGCAGTACACACGGCCAAGAGACCCAGTACTTC; cdr3_aa: CASSTHGQETQYF
v_call: TRBV10-1; j_call: TRBJ2-1; clone_size: NA; d_call: NA; cdr3_nt: TGCGCCAGCAGTGGGGCAGGGGTGGTCAATGAGCAGTTCTTC; cdr3_aa: CASSGAGVVNEQFF
v_call: TRBV7-9; j_call: TRBJ2-1; clone_size: NA; d_call: NA; cdr3_nt: TGTGCCAGCAGCTTGTCCGGGTCCTGGAGGGATGAGCAGTTCTTC; cdr3_aa: CASSLSGSWRDEQFF
v_call: TRBV5-4; j_call: TRBJ1-2; clone_size: NA; d_call: NA; cdr3_nt: TGTGCCAGCAGCTTGGGTCTCTATGGCTACACCTTC; cdr3_aa: CASSLGLYGYTF
v_call: TRBV6-6; j_call: TRBJ1-2; clone_size: NA; d_call: NA; cdr3_nt: TGTGCCAGCAGTTATTTGGATGGCTACACCTTC; cdr3_aa: CASSYLDGYTF
v_call: TRBV18; j_call: TRBJ2-3; clone_size: NA; d_call: TRBD2; cdr3_nt: TGTGCCAGCTCACCACCGGGACTAACAGATACGCAGTATTTT; cdr3_aa: CASSPPGLTDTQYF
v_call: TRBV27; j_call: TRBJ2-1; clone_size: NA; d_call: NA; cdr3_nt: TGTGCCAGCAGTTTGTCAGCTTACAATGAGCAGTTCTTC; cdr3_aa: CASSLSAYNEQFF
v_call: TRBV27; j_call: TRBJ2-7; clone_size: once; d_call: NA; cdr3_nt: TGTGCCAGCAGCCCATGGCAGGTCGACGAGCAGTACTTC; cdr3_aa: CASSPWQVDEQYF
v_call: TRBV7-3; j_call: TRBJ2-7; clone_size: NA; d_call: TRBD2; cdr3_nt: TGTGCCAGCAGCTCAGGAAGCGGGAGCTACTACGAGCAGTACTTC; cdr3_aa: CASSSGSGSYYEQYF
v_call: TRBV27; j_call: TRBJ1-2; clone_size: NA; d_call: TRBD1; cdr3_nt: TGTGCCAGTAAGGGACAGAGCTATGGCTACACCTTC; cdr3_aa: CASKGQSYGYTF
v_call: TRBV10-3; j_call: TRBJ2-2; clone_size: NA; d_call: TRBD1; cdr3_nt: TGTGCCATCTCCAAGGGACAGGGGACGATCGGGGAGCTGTTTTTT; cdr3_aa: CAISKGQGTIGELFF
v_call: TRBV19; j_call: TRBJ1-5; clone_size: NA; d_call: TRBD1; cdr3_nt: TGTGCCAGTAGTACAGGACAGGGGAGTCGCAATCAGCCCCAGCATTTT; cdr3_aa: CASSTGQGSRNQPQHF
v_call: TRBV7-9; j_call: TRBJ1-5; clone_size: few; d_call: NA; cdr3_nt: TGTGCCAGCAGCTCCCCCAATCAGCCCCAGCATTTT; cdr3_aa: CASSSPNQPQHF
v_call: TRBV29-1; j_call: TRBJ1-1; clone_size: NA; d_call: NA; cdr3_nt: TGCAGCGGCAACCGGGACGGCAGGAACACTGAAGCTTTCTTT; cdr3_aa: CSGNRDGRNTEAFF
v_call: TRBV29-1; j_call: TRBJ1-5; clone_size: NA; d_call: NA; cdr3_nt: TGCAGCGTTCCGTCAGGGCCGGGGGGGGATCAGCCCCAGCATTTT; cdr3_aa: CSVPSGPGGDQPQHF
v_call: TRBV19; j_call: TRBJ2-5; clone_size: NA; d_call: TRBD2; cdr3_nt: TGTGCCAGCCGACTAGCGGGAGTAGAGACCCAGTACTTC; cdr3_aa: CASRLAGVETQYF
v_call: TRBV5-4; j_call: TRBJ2-5; clone_size: NA; d_call: TRBD1; cdr3_nt: TGTGCCAGCAGCTCTTGGACAGGGGCAGAGACCCAGTACTTC; cdr3_aa: CASSSWTGAETQYF
v_call: TRBV7-9; j_call: TRBJ1-5; clone_size: once; d_call: NA; cdr3_nt: TGTGCCAGCAGCTTAGGCCAGGGTGCGGACAATCAGCCCCAGCATTTT; cdr3_aa: CASSLGQGADNQPQHF
v_call: TRBV6-6; j_call: TRBJ2-2; clone_size: NA; d_call: NA; cdr3_nt: TGTGCCAGCAGTTACCTAGGGGTCACCGGGGAGCTGTTTTTT; cdr3_aa: CASSYLGVTGELFF
v_call: TRBV5-1; j_call: TRBJ2-2; clone_size: NA; d_call: NA; cdr3_nt: TGCGCCAGCAGCTTCAATTCCGTCGCGAACACCGGGGAGCTGTTTTTT; cdr3_aa: CASSFNSVANTGELFF
v_call: TRBV19; j_call: TRBJ2-2; clone_size: NA; d_call: TRBD2; cdr3_nt: TGTGCCAGTAGTATCCTAGCGGGAATTACCGGGGAGCTGTTTTTT; cdr3_aa: CASSILAGITGELFF
v_call: TRBV29-1; j_call: TRBJ2-7; clone_size: NA; d_call: NA; cdr3_nt: TGCAGCGTTGTACAGTCCTACGAGCAGTACTTC; cdr3_aa: CSVVQSYEQYF
v_call: TRBV5-4; j_call: TRBJ2-2; clone_size: NA; d_call: TRBD2; cdr3_nt: TGTGCCAGCAGCGGTGGGCCACGGACTAGCGGGATCGGGGAGCTGTTTTTT; cdr3_aa: CASSGGPRTSGIGELFF
v_call: TRBV6-6; j_call: TRBJ2-7; clone_size: NA; d_call: NA; cdr3_nt: TGTGCCAGCAGACGGATTAAATCCTCCTACGAGCAGTACTTC; cdr3_aa: CASRRIKSSYEQYF
v_call: TRBV10-3; j_call: TRBJ2-7; clone_size: NA; d_call: TRBD2; cdr3_nt: TGTGCCATCCAGAGCGGGGGCTCCTACGAGCAGTACTTC; cdr3_aa: CAIQSGGSYEQYF
v_call: TRBV14; j_call: TRBJ2-5; clone_size: once; d_call: NA; cdr3_nt: TGTGCCAGCAGCCAAGCTTTCGGGTCCTTTACCATAGAGACCCAGTACTTC; cdr3_aa: CASSQAFGSFTIETQYF
v_call: TRBV30; j_call: TRBJ1-3; clone_size: once; d_call: NA; cdr3_nt: TGTGGGGGTTCCAGGGTACCTTTCTCTGGAAACACCATATATTTT; cdr3_aa: CGGSRVPFSGNTIYF
v_call: TRBV4-3; j_call: TRBJ1-2; clone_size: NA; d_call: TRBD1; cdr3_nt: TGCGCCAGCAGCCGTTCGGACAGGGGTTCACACTATGGCTACACCTTC; cdr3_aa: CASSRSDRGSHYGYTF
v_call: TRBV7-2; j_call: TRBJ2-1; clone_size: NA; d_call: TRBD2; cdr3_nt: TGTGCCAGCAGCGCCCGGCTAGCGGGAAATAATGAGCAGTTCTTC; cdr3_aa: CASSARLAGNNEQFF
v_call: TRBV18; j_call: TRBJ1-6; clone_size: NA; d_call: NA; cdr3_nt: TGTGCCAGCTCACCACCGCCGATTTCACCCCTCCACTTT; cdr3_aa: CASSPPPISPLHF
v_call: TRBV7-2; j_call: TRBJ2-5; clone_size: NA; d_call: TRBD2; cdr3_nt: TGTGCCAGCAGCTTGCCGACTAGCGGGCGAGAAGAGACCCAGTACTTC; cdr3_aa: CASSLPTSGREETQYF
v_call: TRBV11-2; j_call: TRBJ2-3; clone_size: once; d_call: NA; cdr3_nt: TGTGCCAGCAGCTTACGAACAGATACGCAGTATTTT; cdr3_aa: CASSLRTDTQYF
v_call: TRBV18; j_call: TRBJ2-7; clone_size: NA; d_call: NA; cdr3_nt: TGTGCCAGCTCCACCTCGGACCACGAGCAGTACTTC; cdr3_aa: CASSTSDHEQYF
v_call: TRBV19; j_call: TRBJ2-1; clone_size: NA; d_call: NA; cdr3_nt: TGTGCCAGTAGTATCCCTACAGGGCTCGGTCGTCAGTTCTTC; cdr3_aa: CASSIPTGLGRQFF
v_call: TRBV4-3; j_call: TRBJ2-1; clone_size: NA; d_call: TRBD2; cdr3_nt: TGCGCCAGCAGCCAAGATTACGACCTAGCGGGAGTGGCTGAGCAGTTCTTC; cdr3_aa: CASSQDYDLAGVAEQFF
v_call: TRBV7-9; j_call: TRBJ1-2; clone_size: few; d_call: NA; cdr3_nt: TGTGCCAGCAGCTTACCAGATAACTATGGCTACACCTTC; cdr3_aa: CASSLPDNYGYTF
v_call: TRBV7-8; j_call: TRBJ1-5; clone_size: NA; d_call: NA; cdr3_nt: TGTGCCAGCAGCGAGCGCCTGACGGACCTGAGGTTGCGTAGCAATCAGCCCCAGCATTTT; cdr3_aa: CASSERLTDLRLRSNQPQHF
v_call: TRBV5-1; j_call: TRBJ2-7; clone_size: NA; d_call: NA; cdr3_nt: TGCGCCAGCAGCTTGGGACAGGAGGTGGACGAGCAGTACTTC; cdr3_aa: CASSLGQEVDEQYF
v_call: TRBV30; j_call: TRBJ2-7; clone_size: NA; d_call: NA; cdr3_nt: TGTGCCTGGAGTTGGAAGAGGGAGCAGTACTTC; cdr3_aa: CAWSWKREQYF
v_call: TRBV7-2; j_call: TRBJ2-1; clone_size: NA; d_call: NA; cdr3_nt: TGTGCCAGCAGCTTAGTTGGCGGTCCCGTTTGGGATGAGCAGTTCTTC; cdr3_aa: CASSLVGGPVWDEQFF
v_call: TRBV21-1; j_call: TRBJ1-1; clone_size: NA; d_call: NA; cdr3_nt: TGTGCCAGCAGCGCCCCAGGGACAGCTCACCGTGGGGCTATGAACACTGAAGCTTTCTTT; cdr3_aa: CASSAPGTAHRGAMNTEAFF
v_call: TRBV11-2; j_call: TRBJ2-3; clone_size: NA; d_call: TRBD2; cdr3_nt: TGTGCCAGCAGCCGGCTAGCGGGAGACACAGATACGCAGTATTTT; cdr3_aa: CASSRLAGDTDTQYF
v_call: TRBV4-2; j_call: TRBJ1-1; clone_size: NA; d_call: NA; cdr3_nt: TGTGCCAGCAGCCCGCAGGTTGACTTGAACACTGAAGCTTTCTTT; cdr3_aa: CASSPQVDLNTEAFF
v_call: TRBV2; j_call: TRBJ2-2; clone_size: NA; d_call: NA; cdr3_nt: TGTGCCAGCAGTGAAGGACTAGCCGGGGAGCTGTTTTTT; cdr3_aa: CASSEGLAGELFF
v_call: TRBV11-2; j_call: TRBJ2-3; clone_size: NA; d_call: NA; cdr3_nt: TGTGCCAGCAGCCCCCGACCCCGGACGTCAGATACGCAGTATTTT; cdr3_aa: CASSPRPRTSDTQYF